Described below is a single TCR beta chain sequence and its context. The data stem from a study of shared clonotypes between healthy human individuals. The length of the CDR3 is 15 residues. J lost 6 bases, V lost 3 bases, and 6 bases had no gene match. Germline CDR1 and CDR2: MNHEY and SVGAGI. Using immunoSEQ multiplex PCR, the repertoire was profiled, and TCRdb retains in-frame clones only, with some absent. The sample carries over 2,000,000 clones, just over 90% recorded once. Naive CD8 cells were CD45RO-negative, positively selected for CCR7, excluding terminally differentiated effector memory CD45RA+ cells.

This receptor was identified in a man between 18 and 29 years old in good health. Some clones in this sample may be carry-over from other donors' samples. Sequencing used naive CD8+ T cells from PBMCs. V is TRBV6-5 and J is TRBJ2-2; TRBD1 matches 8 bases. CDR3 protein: CASSYLQGESGELFF. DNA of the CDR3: TGTGCCAGCAGTTATCTACAGGGGGAGTCCGGGGAGCTGTTTTTT.